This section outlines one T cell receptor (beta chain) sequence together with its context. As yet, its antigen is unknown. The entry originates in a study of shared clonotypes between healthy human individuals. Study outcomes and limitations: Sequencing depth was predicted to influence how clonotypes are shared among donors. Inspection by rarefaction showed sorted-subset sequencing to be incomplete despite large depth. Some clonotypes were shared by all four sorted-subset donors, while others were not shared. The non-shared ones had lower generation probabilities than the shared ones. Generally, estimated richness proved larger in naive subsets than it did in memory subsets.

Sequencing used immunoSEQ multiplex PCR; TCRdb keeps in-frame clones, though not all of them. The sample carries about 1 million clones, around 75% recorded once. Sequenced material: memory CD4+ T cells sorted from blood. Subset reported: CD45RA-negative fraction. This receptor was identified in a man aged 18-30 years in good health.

For the CDR3, the DNA is TGTGCCAGCAGTTCTATACAGGGCGCGGCTAATGAAAAACTGTTTTTT. Its translation is CASSSIQGAANEKLFF. The V gene is TRBV28, the J gene TRBJ1-4; D possibly corresponds to TRBD1 (6 bases). V lost 4 bases to trimming and J lost 3 bases, with 15 bases between them. CDR1 MDHEN and CDR2 SYDVKM come from the germline V gene. The CDR3 loop spans 16 amino acids.